This T cell receptor beta chain was retrieved from a study of glioma-infiltrating T cells after dendritic cell vaccination. This clone was observed a handful of times. Germline loops: CDR1 SGHTA, CDR2 FQGNSA. After removal of 2 bases from V and 3 bases from J, the junction contained 8 bases not matched to a gene. The CDR3 totals 16 residues. Patients had residual fresh-frozen tumor tissue and more than two years of survival data. Isocitrate dehydrogenase mutation was absent in all glioblastoma patients. Produced via immunoSEQ multiplex PCR; TCRdb's table is partial and in-frame only. The top ten clones hold around 5.9% of a sample with about 96,000 clones, roughly 83% of them seen once.

The TCR was taken from a human donor with glioblastoma. Sequenced here: blood, sampled before dendritic cell vaccination. The chain is built from TRBV7-2 and TRBJ2-3, with 7 bases lining up with TRBD2. This chain's CDR3 is CASSLLLAPGTDTQYF. The CDR3 nucleotides read TGTGCCAGCAGCTTACTACTAGCGCCTGGTACAGATACGCAGTATTTT.